This section outlines one TCR beta chain sequence together with its context. Its antigen is not known. At the DNA level, this CDR3 is encoded by other sequences in the same sample as well. The record originates from a study of cytomegalovirus exposure and HLA in healthy donors. General study results and limits: A later analysis associated 15,000 or so TCR beta sequences with HLA alleles at a 0.05 false discovery rate. Specificity of a few CMV-associated chains for CMV antigens was verified in vitro.

A multiplex PCR was run with 60 Vbeta primers and 13 Jbeta primers. Some clones are missing from TCRdb's copy, which holds only in-frame ones; the method was immunoSEQ multiplex PCR. The table shows tens of thousands of clones, with about 78% occurring only once. Healthy bone marrow donors made up the donors. Sequenced sample: PBMCs. The TCR originated in a woman aged 40 to 50 in good health and CMV-seronegative.

The CDR3 coding sequence is TGTGCCAGCAGCCAGGGCACCGGGACGGGGGAAGGCTACACCTTC. This encodes CASSQGTGTGEGYTF. The chain has TRBV4-2 and TRBJ1-2; D is perhaps TRBD1 (5 bases). Germline V gives CDR1 LGHNA, CDR2 YNFKEQ. V was cut by 3 bases and J by 8 bases, with 19 bases left in between. The CDR3 loop spans 15 amino acids.